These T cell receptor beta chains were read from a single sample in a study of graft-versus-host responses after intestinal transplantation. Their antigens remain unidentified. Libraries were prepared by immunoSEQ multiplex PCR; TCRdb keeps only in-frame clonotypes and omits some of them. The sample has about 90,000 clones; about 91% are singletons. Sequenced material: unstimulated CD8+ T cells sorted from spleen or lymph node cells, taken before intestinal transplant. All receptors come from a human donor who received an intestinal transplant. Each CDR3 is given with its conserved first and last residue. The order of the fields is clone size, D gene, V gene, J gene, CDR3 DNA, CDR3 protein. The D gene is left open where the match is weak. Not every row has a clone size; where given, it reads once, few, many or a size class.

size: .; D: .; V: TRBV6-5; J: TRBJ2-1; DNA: TGTGCCAGCACCGAACTGTCTAGCTCTGAGCAGTTCTTC; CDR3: CASTELSSSEQFF
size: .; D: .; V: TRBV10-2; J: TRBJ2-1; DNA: TGCGCCAGCAGTGAGTCGGGCGGGGTCCGCTCCTACAATGAGCAGTTCTTC; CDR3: CASSESGGVRSYNEQFF
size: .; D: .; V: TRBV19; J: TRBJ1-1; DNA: TGTGCCAGTATGGCCCCGCAGGAGAACACTGAAGCTTTCTTT; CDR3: CASMAPQENTEAFF
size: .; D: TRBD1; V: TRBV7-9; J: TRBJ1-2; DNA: TGTGCCAGCAGCTTACCCGCGACAGGGAACTATGGCTACACCTTC; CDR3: CASSLPATGNYGYTF
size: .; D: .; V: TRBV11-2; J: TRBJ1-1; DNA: TGTGCCAGCAGACTACTGAACACTGAAGCTTTCTTT; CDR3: CASRLLNTEAFF
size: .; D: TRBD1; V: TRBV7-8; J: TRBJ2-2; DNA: TGTGCCAGCAGTCGGACAGGGTCCGGGGAGCTGTTTTTT; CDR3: CASSRTGSGELFF
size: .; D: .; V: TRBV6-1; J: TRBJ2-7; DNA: TGTGCCACCTCTTGGGGACTGGAATCCTACGAGCAGTACTTC; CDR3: CATSWGLESYEQYF
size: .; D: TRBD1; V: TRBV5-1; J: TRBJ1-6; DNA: TGCGCCAGCAGCCTCGGACAGGGGTTGGGACCCCTCCACTTT; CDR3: CASSLGQGLGPLHF
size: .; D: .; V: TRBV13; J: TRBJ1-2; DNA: TGTGCCAGCAGCTTATTTGAGGAAATCGGAAACGGCTACACCTTC; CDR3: CASSLFEEIGNGYTF
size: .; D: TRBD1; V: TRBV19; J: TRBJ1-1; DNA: TGTGCCAGTAGCCCCGGGACAGGGAACACTGAAGCTTTCTTT; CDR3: CASSPGTGNTEAFF
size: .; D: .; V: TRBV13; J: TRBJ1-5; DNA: TGTGCCAGCAGCTTATCGAGGGGGACCTACAATCAGCCCCAGCATTTT; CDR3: CASSLSRGTYNQPQHF
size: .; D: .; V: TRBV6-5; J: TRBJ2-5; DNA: TGTGCCAGCAGTTACGGGGCAGTCTCAGAGACCCAGTACTTC; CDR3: CASSYGAVSETQYF
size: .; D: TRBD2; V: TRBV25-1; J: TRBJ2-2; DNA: TGTGCCAGCAGTGAAGGCGGGAGACACACCGGGGAGCTGTTTTTT; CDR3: CASSEGGRHTGELFF
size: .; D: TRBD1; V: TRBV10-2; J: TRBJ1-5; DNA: TGCGCCAGCAGTGGGTCCGACAGGGTTATTCAGCCCCAGCATTTT; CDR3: CASSGSDRVIQPQHF
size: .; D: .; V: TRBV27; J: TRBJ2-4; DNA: TGTGCCAGCAGTCTCGTGCCCCTTCGGGTTGGCATTCAGTACTTC; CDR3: CASSLVPLRVGIQYF
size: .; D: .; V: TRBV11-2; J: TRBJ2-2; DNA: TGTGCCAGCAGCTTAGCAGTGCACACCGGGGAGCTGTTTTTT; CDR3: CASSLAVHTGELFF
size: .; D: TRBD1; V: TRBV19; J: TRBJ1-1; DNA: TGTGCCAGTAGTATTGTCCCGGGACAGATTACTGAAGCTTTCTTT; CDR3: CASSIVPGQITEAFF
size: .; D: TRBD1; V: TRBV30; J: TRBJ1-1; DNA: TGTGCCTGTTGGGACAGGAGAAAAACAGCCTCGGACACTGAAGCTTTCTTT; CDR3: CACWDRRKTASDTEAFF
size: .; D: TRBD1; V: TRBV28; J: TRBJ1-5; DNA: TGTGCCAGCAGTTTAGACAGGGGATTGGGGCAGCCCCAGCATTTT; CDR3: CASSLDRGLGQPQHF
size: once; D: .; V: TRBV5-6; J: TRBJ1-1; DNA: TGTGCCAGCAGCTTGGGGGGAGGGGGTGGTGAAGCTTTCTTT; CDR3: CASSLGGGGGEAFF
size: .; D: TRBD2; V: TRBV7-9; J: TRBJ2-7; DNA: TGTGCCAGCAGCTTACCAACAGCTAGCGGGGGGGCCGGGGAGCAGTACTTC; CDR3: CASSLPTASGGAGEQYF
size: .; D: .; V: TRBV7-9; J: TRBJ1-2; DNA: TGTGCCAGCAGCTTAGCGACAGACTATGGCTACACCTTC; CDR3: CASSLATDYGYTF
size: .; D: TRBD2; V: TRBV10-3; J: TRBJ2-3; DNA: TGTGCCATCAGTCTTAGCGGGGGGATCACAGATACGCAGTATTTT; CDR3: CAISLSGGITDTQYF
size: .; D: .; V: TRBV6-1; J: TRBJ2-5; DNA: TGTGCCAGCAGTCTCAGGGCTTTGACGCAAGAGACCCAGTACTTC; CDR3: CASSLRALTQETQYF
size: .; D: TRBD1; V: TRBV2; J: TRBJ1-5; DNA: TGTGCCAGCAGCAGACAGGGTAATCAGCCCCAGCATTTT; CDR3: CASSRQGNQPQHF